Shown below are 23 T cell receptor beta chains from a single sample sequenced in a study of cytomegalovirus exposure and HLA in healthy donors. Amplification used 60 Vbeta primers and 13 Jbeta primers. Measured with immunoSEQ multiplex PCR; TCRdb has only the in-frame clones, and not every one. The sample holds under 200,000 clones; roughly 84% are singletons and the top ten take under 6.5%. The sequenced material came from PBMCs. The receptors derive from a middle-aged man in good health and CMV-seropositive.

The chain is built from TRBV7-3 and TRBJ2-5, with 7 bases identical to TRBD1. V trimming: 0 bases; J trimming: 4 bases; junction bases outside the gene matches: 8. Germline CDR1 and CDR2: SGHTA and FQGTGA. The CDR3 sequence is 16 residues long. The CDR3 sequence is CASSLTLRDSGETQYF. The CDR3 bases are TGTGCCAGCAGCTTAACGTTAAGGGACAGCGGAGAGACCCAGTACTTC.

The rearrangement joins TRBV5-1 to TRBJ2-3; the match to TRBD1 covers 7 bases. This CDR3 comprises 15 residues. Trimming removed 4 bases from V and 6 bases from J; junction bases left unmatched: 11. The germline gives CDR1 SGHRS, CDR2 YFSETQ. This chain's CDR3 is CASSLGTRGSDTQYF. CDR3 nucleotides: TGCGCCAGCAGCCTAGGGACCAGGGGGTCCGATACGCAGTATTTT.

This sequence joins TRBV6-5 and TRBJ2-2; the match to TRBD1 covers 7 bases. V was clipped by 5 bases and J by 7 bases; unmatched bases: 4. Germline V CDR1 and CDR2: MNHEY, SVGAGI. CDR3 size: 13 residues. The CDR3: CASSPRGIGELFF. The CDR3 region has the DNA TGTGCCAGCAGTCCCAGGGGGATCGGGGAGCTGTTTTTT.

This chain joins TRBV18 and TRBJ1-1; possible D gene TRBD1, 5 bases. Looked up from germline, CDR1 is KGHSH and CDR2 is LQKENI. Trimming removed 4 bases from V and 1 base from J, with 13 bases in between. CDR3 size: 15 residues. Here the CDR3 reads CASSLNRDWNTEAFF. The CDR3, as DNA: TGTGCCAGCTCACTAAACCGGGACTGGAACACTGAAGCTTTCTTT.

This clone occurred a few times. The V call is TRBV5-1, the J call TRBJ1-3, with D maybe TRBD1 (5 bases). The CDR3 totals 17 residues. CDR1 SGHRS and CDR2 YFSETQ come from the germline V gene. V dropped 5 bases and J dropped 0 bases, with 18 bases sitting between them. This chain's CDR3 is CASSAGIHTLSGNTIYF. CDR3 nucleotides: TGCGCCAGCAGTGCAGGGATTCATACTCTCTCTGGAAACACCATATATTTT.

This rearrangement joins TRBV28 to TRBJ1-1; D not resolved. The germline V gene has CDR1 MDHEN and CDR2 SYDVKM. The ends were cut back, 2 bases at V and 11 bases at J, with 12 bases in the middle. The CDR3 totals 12 residues. This CDR3 is CASSLVGEGAFF. CDR3 coding DNA: TGTGCCAGCAGTTTAGTTGGAGAAGGCGCTTTCTTT.

J is TRBJ1-2 and V is TRBV4-1; D unresolved. CDR1 and CDR2 from the germline V gene are MGHRA and YSYEKL. The CDR3 totals 14 residues. Deletions cut 9 bases from V and 1 base from J, with 15 bases between. CDR3 region: CASRLSYNNYGYTF. CDR3 sequence (DNA): TGCGCCAGTAGACTGAGCTATAATAACTATGGCTACACCTTC.

The J gene is TRBJ2-7, the V gene TRBV11-3; possibly TRBD2 for D (6 bases). Trimming left V 3 bases short and J 6 bases short, with 9 bases between. This CDR3 region has 12 residues. In germline, CDR1 is SGHNT, CDR2 YENEEA. In DNA form, the CDR3 reads TGTGCCAGCAGCTTGTGGGGAGGCGAGCAGTACGTC. Amino acids: CASSLWGGEQYV.

The V gene is TRBV18, the J gene TRBJ1-6; 7 bases fit TRBD1. This CDR3 is built from 13 residues. Trimming took 2 bases from V and 10 from J; bases not matched to a gene: 2. Germline values: CDR1 KGHSH, CDR2 LQKENI. The CDR3 nucleotides read TGTGCCAGCTCACCAGACAGGGAGTCACCCCTCCACTTT. Amino acids: CASSPDRESPLHF.

The V call is TRBV18, the J call TRBJ2-5; D not resolved. V lost 4 bases and J lost 2, with 14 bases in between. The CDR3 is made up of 15 amino acids. The V gene's germline CDR1 is KGHSH and CDR2 LQKENI. CDR3 nucleotides: TGTGCCAGCTCACTGAACCGGCGGCAGCAAGAGACCCAGTACTTC. Protein product: CASSLNRRQQETQYF.

The rearrangement links TRBV28 to TRBJ1-3; D perhaps matches TRBD1 (5 bases). CDR3 length: 15 amino acids. V lost 4 bases and J 2 bases, leaving 12 bases between the germline ends. Germline V gene sequence: CDR1 MDHEN, CDR2 SYDVKM. The CDR3 is CASSSPGIPGNTIYF. CDR3 in DNA: TGTGCCAGCAGTTCCCCAGGGATCCCTGGAAACACCATATATTTT.

The chain is built from TRBV2 and TRBJ1-1; D possibly corresponds to TRBD1 (6 bases). This CDR3 is 13 amino acids long. Germline V gives CDR1 SNHLY, CDR2 FYNNEI. V dropped 8 bases and J dropped 5 bases, with 15 bases sitting between them. The CDR3 loop is CASRLTGQTEAFF. The CDR3 DNA follows: TGTGCCAGCCGGCTAACAGGGCAAACTGAAGCTTTCTTT. The whole variable domain, remainder taken from reference TRBV2 and TRBJ1-1, is EPEVTQTPSHQVTQMGQEVILRCVPISNHLYFYWYRQILGQKVEFLVSFYNNEISEKSEIFDDQFSVERPDGSNFTLKIRSTKLEDSAMYFCASRLTGQTEAFFGQGTRLTVV.

The rearrangement links TRBV10-1 to TRBJ1-5; D not resolved. Looked up from germline, CDR1 is WNHNN and CDR2 is SYGVQD (reference sequence). This CDR3 is built from 13 residues. Between the trimmed V and J ends, which lost 8 bases and 1 base, there was a span of 9 bases. The CDR3 coding sequence is TGCGCCAGCTCAGTATCGAGCAATCAGCCCCAGCATTTT. Translation: CASSVSSNQPQHF.

As DNA, the CDR3 is TGCGCCAGCAGCTTAATGCCCAGGGCAGCTAATGAAAAACTGTTTTTT. Residues: CASSLMPRAANEKLFF. The chain employs TRBV5-1 and TRBJ1-4, with TRBD1 as a possible D gene (5 bases). Trimming removed 2 bases from V and 3 bases from J, with 14 bases in between. Germline CDR1 reads SGHRS; CDR2 reads YFSETQ. The CDR3 is 16 residues long. The whole variable domain, remainder taken from reference TRBV5-1 and TRBJ1-4, is KAGVTQTPRYLIKTRGQQVTLSCSPISGHRSVSWYQQTPGQGLQFLFEYFSETQRNKGNFPGRFSGRQFSNSRSEMNVSTLELGDSALYLCASSLMPRAANEKLFFGSGTQLSVL.

The chain carries TRBV2 and TRBJ1-4; D gene unclear. CDR3 length: 15 amino acids. Trimming took off 6 bases at V and 4 bases at J, with 15 bases between the two ends. Germline CDR1 is SNHLY and CDR2 is FYNNEI. CDR3 in DNA: TGTGCCAGCAGCGCCGAGCGGGCGGATAATGAAAAACTGTTTTTT. Translation gives CASSAERADNEKLFF.

This clone occurred a few times. CDR3 sequence (DNA): TGTGCCAGCAGTTTCGACAGGGTGAACACTGAAGCTTTCTTT. This encodes CASSFDRVNTEAFF. V usage is TRBV6-5 and J usage is TRBJ1-1; 7 bases match TRBD1. CDR1 and CDR2 from the germline V gene are MNHEY and SVGAGI. V lost 4 bases and J lost 0; bases outside the gene matches: 2. This CDR3 is 14 amino acids long.

CDR3 nucleotides: TGTGCTAGTTCGCCGGGGGGTACCTATGGCTACACCTTC. Its protein product is CASSPGGTYGYTF. The J gene is TRBJ1-2, the V gene TRBV12-5, with a tentative D call TRBD1 (5 bases). Germline assignment: CDR1 LGHNT and CDR2 FRNRAP. The CDR3 loop spans 13 amino acids. V was clipped by 8 bases and J by 4 bases, with 14 bases between them.

This clone was seen only a few times. This rearrangement joins TRBV13 to TRBJ2-2; 7 positions match TRBD1. This CDR3 region has 14 residues. The V gene's germline CDR1 is PRHDT and CDR2 FYEKMQ (reference sequence). Trimming took 6 bases from V and 5 from J; bases not matched to a gene: 6. The CDR3 here is CASSRDRLTGELFF. CDR3 bases: TGTGCCAGCAGTCGGGACAGACTAACCGGGGAGCTGTTTTTT.

There are a few counts of this clone. For the CDR3, the DNA is TGTGCCAGCAGCTTATCCCCCGGAGGGACCCGGACCGGGGAGCTGTTTTTT. Its translation is CASSLSPGGTRTGELFF. The V and J genes are TRBV7-3 and TRBJ2-2, with D possibly matching TRBD2 (6 bases). V was cut by 2 bases and J by 5 bases, with 18 bases left in between. Germline CDR1 reads SGHTA; CDR2 reads FQGTGA. The CDR3 runs to 17 residues.

The chain has TRBV5-6 and TRBJ2-6, with D uncertain. Trimming cost V 0 bases and J 0 bases, with 4 bases left between them. The CDR3 sequence is 15 residues long. Germline V gene sequence: CDR1 SGHDT, CDR2 YYEEEE. CDR3 coding DNA: TGTGCCAGCAGCTTGGACGGCTCTGGGGCCAACGTCCTGACTTTC. It codes for CASSLDGSGANVLTF.

The chain carries TRBV7-9 and TRBJ2-3, with TRBD2 as a possible D gene (5 bases). CDR3 length: 15 amino acids. Germline CDR1 and CDR2: SEHNR and FQNEAQ (reference sequence). Trimming left V 1 base short and J 6 bases short, with 14 bases between. The CDR3 region has the DNA TGTGCCAGCAGCTTAGGAGCGGAACCCCGGGATACGCAGTATTTT. It yields the protein CASSLGAEPRDTQYF.

The chain combines TRBV6-1 with TRBJ2-7; D is possibly TRBD2 (6 bases). Germline V lookup: CDR1 MNHNS, CDR2 SASEGT. V lost 5 bases to trimming and J lost 3 bases, with 11 bases between them. The CDR3 runs 13 residues. In DNA form, the CDR3 reads TGTGCCAGCAGTCCGGGACTTGGCTACGAGCAGTACGTC. Its translation: CASSPGLGYEQYV.

J is TRBJ2-2 and V is TRBV5-1; a weak D match, TRBD1 (5 bases). The CDR3 is 15 residues long. Germline CDR1 and CDR2: SGHRS and YFSETQ. V gave up 0 bases and J gave up 6 bases, with 12 bases separating them. CDR3 amino acids: CASSLEAGKAGELFF. The DNA of the CDR3 is TGCGCCAGCAGCTTGGAGGCAGGGAAGGCCGGGGAGCTGTTTTTT. The variable domain in full, completed from reference TRBV5-1 and TRBJ2-2, reads KAGVTQTPRYLIKTRGQQVTLSCSPISGHRSVSWYQQTPGQGLQFLFEYFSETQRNKGNFPGRFSGRQFSNSRSEMNVSTLELGDSALYLCASSLEAGKAGELFFGEGSRLTVL.